The 23 T cell receptor beta chains below all came from one sample that was sequenced in a study of CD8 T cells in Susac syndrome. An input of roughly 0.45 to 1 ug of RNA was subjected to reverse transcription using random hexamers. One entry per CDR3 protein, called by TCRdb with MiXCR from the immunoSEQ multiplex PCR reads. Of roughly 200,000 distinct CDR3 sequences in the sample, 94% were seen once. Sequenced sample: CD4+ T cells from PBMCs. The receptors shown here come from a human donor with Susac syndrome.

V usage is TRBV2 and J usage is TRBJ1-2; unclear D gene. V lost 7 bases and J lost 0, with 18 bases in between. Germline-derived CDR1 and CDR2 are SNHLY and FYNNEI. The CDR3 is 16 amino acids. This CDR3 is CASNRGDQNPNYGYTF. The CDR3 DNA follows: TGTGCCAGCAACCGCGGTGACCAGAATCCTAACTATGGCTACACCTTC. Full variable domain (remainder filled in from reference TRBV2 and TRBJ1-2): EPEVTQTPSHQVTQMGQEVILRCVPISNHLYFYWYRQILGQKVEFLVSFYNNEISEKSEIFDDQFSVERPDGSNFTLKIRSTKLEDSAMYFCASNRGDQNPNYGYTFGSGTRLTVV.

The chain has TRBV7-2 and TRBJ2-3; 10 bases are a match to TRBD2. Germline V gene data show CDR1 as SGHTA and CDR2 as FQGNSA. V gave up 4 bases and J gave up 3 bases; unmatched junction bases: 4. This CDR3 has 15 residues. CDR3 nucleotide sequence: TGTGCCAGCAGCTCCGCGGGACTAGCGACAGATACGCAGTATTTT. It specifies CASSSAGLATDTQYF.

The chain joins TRBV6-5 to TRBJ1-2, with D possibly being TRBD1 (5 bases). Per the germline V gene, CDR1 is MNHEY and CDR2 is SVGAGI. Trimming shortened V by 6 bases and J by 3 bases, and 14 bases separated the two germline ends. The CDR3 is 14 amino acids. Here the CDR3 reads CASSPGGDDYGYTF. The CDR3 DNA follows: TGTGCCAGCAGCCCCGGGGGGGACGACTATGGCTACACCTTC.

The rearrangement uses TRBV3-1 and TRBJ1-5; D may be TRBD1 (5 bases). Germline V lookup: CDR1 LGHDT, CDR2 YNNKEL (reference sequence). V was pared by 6 bases and J by 3 bases, with 9 bases between. This CDR3 spans 13 amino acids. The CDR3 here is CASSRQINQPQHF. CDR3 DNA: TGTGCCAGCAGTCGACAGATCAATCAGCCCCAGCATTTT.

The gene calls are TRBV20-1 and TRBJ2-1; D gene unclear. V lost 6 bases and J 8 bases, leaving 17 bases between the germline ends. The CDR3 has 13 residues. Germline V CDR1 and CDR2: DFQATT, SNEGSKA (reference sequence). CDR3 amino acids: CSAPATVAYEQFF. The CDR3 region has the DNA TGCAGTGCACCCGCCACGGTGGCGTATGAGCAGTTCTTC.

This clonotype was seen once. The chain joins TRBV6-5 to TRBJ1-1; a weak D match, TRBD1 (6 bases). Germline assignment: CDR1 MNHEY and CDR2 SVGAGI. Trimming took 6 bases from V and 1 from J, leaving 15 bases between them. The CDR3 extends over 15 amino acids. CDR3 protein: CASSRNTGPNTEAFF. CDR3 bases: TGTGCCAGCAGCCGTAACACAGGGCCGAACACTGAAGCTTTCTTT.

The chain couples TRBV24-1 to TRBJ2-5; D not resolved. This CDR3 spans 15 amino acids. The germline CDR1 and CDR2 sequences are KGHDR and SFDVKD. Trimming removed 3 bases from V and 5 bases from J, with 15 bases in between. The DNA for the CDR3 is TGTGCCACCAGTGATCACTCAGGTCCCGGGGAGACCCAGTACTTC. This codes for CATSDHSGPGETQYF.

The genes are TRBV4-3 and TRBJ1-1; D is unresolved. Germline CDR1 and CDR2: LGHNA and YSLEER. The V gene lost 4 bases and the J gene lost 3 bases, with 21 bases spanning the gap. The CDR3 spans 17 residues. The CDR3 DNA sequence: TGCGCCAGCAGCCGAAATGCCGGAACACGGGCCTACACTGAAGCTTTCTTT. Protein product: CASSRNAGTRAYTEAFF.

CDR3 amino acids: CSARDVYSGNTIYF. In nucleotides, the CDR3 is TGCAGTGCTAGAGATGTATACTCTGGAAACACCATATATTTT. The chain combines TRBV20-1 with TRBJ1-3; D is ambiguous. This CDR3 has 14 amino acids. Per the germline V gene, CDR1 is DFQATT and CDR2 is SNEGSKA (reference sequence). V lost 0 bases to trimming and J lost 0 bases, with 6 bases between them.

V gene TRBV30 combines with J gene TRBJ2-5; 8 nucleotides match TRBD2. V gave up 8 bases and J gave up 4 bases; unmatched junction bases: 9. The CDR3 has 13 residues. Germline loops: CDR1 GTSNPN, CDR2 SVGIG (reference sequence). The CDR3 loop reads CARGGLRLETQYF. In DNA, the CDR3 is TGTGCCCGGGGGGGCCTGAGGCTAGAGACCCAGTACTTC.

This clonotype came up once. V is TRBV9 and J is TRBJ2-4, with D unresolved. This CDR3 contains 13 residues. CDR1 SGDLS and CDR2 YYNGEE come from the germline V gene. V lost 5 bases to trimming and J lost 8 bases, with 14 bases between them. CDR3 sequence: CASRPAAGDIQYF. CDR3 nucleotide sequence: TGTGCCAGCAGACCGGCGGCTGGAGACATTCAGTACTTC.

This chain uses TRBV20-1 with TRBJ1-2, with D hard to call. Trimming left V 3 bases short and J 0 bases short, with 11 bases between. CDR3 length equals 14 residues. Germline V gives CDR1 DFQATT, CDR2 SNEGSKA (reference sequence). CDR3 DNA: TGCAGTGCTAGGGACGGAAGAGCTAACTATGGCTACACCTTC. Translated, it gives CSARDGRANYGYTF.

J is TRBJ1-2 and V is TRBV21-1. TRBV21-1 is recorded as a pseudogene. There are 8 residues in the CDR3. Written as DNA, the CDR3 is TGTGTCAAATATGGCTACACCTTC. It translates to CVKYGYTF.

The chain links TRBV12-5 to TRBJ2-5; D not certain. This CDR3 is 11 amino acids long. V lost 3 bases and J 5 bases, leaving 4 bases between the germline ends. The germline V gene has CDR1 LGHNT and CDR2 FRNRAP. The CDR3 here is CASGFEETQYF. In DNA form, the CDR3 reads TGTGCTAGTGGTTTTGAGGAGACCCAGTACTTC.

The chain joins TRBV5-6 to TRBJ2-4; TRBD2 matches 9 bases. Germline values: CDR1 SGHDT, CDR2 YYEEEE. V shed 2 bases and J 0 bases; nucleotides not matched to a gene: 0. The CDR3 contains 15 residues. Here the CDR3 reads CASSFSGGAKNIQYF. The DNA for the CDR3 is TGTGCCAGCAGCTTTAGCGGGGGAGCCAAAAACATTCAGTACTTC.

This rearrangement joins TRBV2 to TRBJ2-1; the match to TRBD1 covers 8 bases. The CDR3 runs to 14 residues. From germline, CDR1 is SNHLY and CDR2 FYNNEI. The junction had 10 bases not matched to a gene; V was cut back by 8 bases and J by 7 bases. DNA of the CDR3: TGTGCCAGCGATGACAGGGGTTCGGCAAATGAGCAGTTCTTC. Translating it yields CASDDRGSANEQFF.

This chain uses TRBV6-5 with TRBJ1-1; TRBD1 is a possible D gene (6 bases). The germline V gene has CDR1 MNHEY and CDR2 SVGAGI. There are 11 residues in the CDR3. Trimming removed 8 bases from V and 5 bases from J, with 9 bases in between. This CDR3 is CASLRGTEAFF. CDR3 coding DNA: TGTGCCAGCCTGAGGGGGACTGAAGCTTTCTTT.

The genes are TRBV9 and TRBJ1-4; 7 bases align to TRBD1. Germline V gene sequence: CDR1 SGDLS, CDR2 YYNGEE. The CDR3 contains 15 residues. J gave up 5 bases and V 3 bases, and 7 bases lay outside the gene matches. CDR3 protein: CASSGEDRINEKLFF. CDR3 nucleotides: TGTGCCAGCAGCGGAGAGGACAGGATCAATGAAAAACTGTTTTTT.

This sequence joins TRBV5-6 and TRBJ1-1; 9 bases fit TRBD1. Trimming at V came to 4 bases and at J to 4 bases, leaving 8 bases not matched to a gene. CDR1 is SGHDT, CDR2 YYEEEE, per germline. CDR3 length: 15 amino acids. The CDR3 coding sequence is TGTGCCAGCAGCCTACACAGGGGGCCGGTCACTGAAGCTTTCTTT. Translating it yields CASSLHRGPVTEAFF.

The V gene is TRBV29-1, the J gene TRBJ1-1; 7 positions agree with TRBD1. The CDR3 is 13 amino acids. V shed 6 bases and J 1 base; nucleotides not matched to a gene: 5. Germline CDR1 reads SQVTM; CDR2 reads ANQGSEA. DNA for the CDR3: TGCAGCGTGCACAGGGGACAGAACACTGAAGCTTTCTTT. Amino acids: CSVHRGQNTEAFF. Full variable domain (remainder filled in from reference TRBV29-1 and TRBJ1-1): SAVISQKPSRDICQRGTSLTIQCQVDSQVTMMFWYRQQPGQSLTLIATANQGSEATYESGFVIDKFPISRPNLTFSTLTVSNMSPEDSSIYLCSVHRGQNTEAFFGQGTRLTVV.

The chain uses TRBV20-1 and TRBJ2-3, with 10 positions matching TRBD2. The CDR3 is made up of 16 amino acids. V dropped 3 bases and J dropped 0; count of bases not matched to a gene: 6. Per germline, CDR1 DFQATT and CDR2 SNEGSKA (reference sequence). This CDR3 is CSASHSSGGSTDTQYF. CDR3 DNA: TGCAGTGCTAGCCACTCTAGCGGGGGAAGCACAGATACGCAGTATTTT.

The J gene is TRBJ2-1, the V gene TRBV6-1, with 9 bases aligning to TRBD2. From germline, CDR1 is MNHNS and CDR2 SASEGT. CDR3 length equals 15 residues. V shed 5 bases and J 2 bases; nucleotides not matched to a gene: 4. The chain's CDR3 is CASSRSGGPYNEQFF. The CDR3, as DNA: TGTGCCAGCAGTCGAAGCGGGGGGCCCTACAATGAGCAGTTCTTC.

This clonotype was detected once. The V gene is TRBV29-1, the J gene TRBJ1-5, with 11 nucleotides matching TRBD1. Looked up from germline, CDR1 is SQVTM and CDR2 is ANQGSEA. The CDR3 has 13 amino acids. The junction had 5 bases not matched to a gene; V was cut back by 6 bases and J by 7 bases. The CDR3 protein is CSVGQGATQPQHF. In nucleotides, the CDR3 is TGCAGCGTCGGACAGGGGGCTACCCAGCCCCAGCATTTT.